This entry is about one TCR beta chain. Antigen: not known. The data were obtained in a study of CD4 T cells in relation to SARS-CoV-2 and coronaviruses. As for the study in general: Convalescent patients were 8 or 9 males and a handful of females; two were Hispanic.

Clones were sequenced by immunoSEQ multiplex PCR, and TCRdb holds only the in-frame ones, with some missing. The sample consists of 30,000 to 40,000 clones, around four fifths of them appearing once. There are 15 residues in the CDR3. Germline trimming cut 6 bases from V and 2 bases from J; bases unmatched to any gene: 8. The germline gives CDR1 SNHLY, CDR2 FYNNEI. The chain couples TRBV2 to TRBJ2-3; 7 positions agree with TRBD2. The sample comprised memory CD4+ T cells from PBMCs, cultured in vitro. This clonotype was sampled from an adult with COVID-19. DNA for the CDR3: TGTGCCAGCAGCCTACTAGCGACCCCCACAGATACGCAGTATTTT. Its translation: CASSLLATPTDTQYF. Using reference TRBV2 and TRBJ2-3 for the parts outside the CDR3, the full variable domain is EPEVTQTPSHQVTQMGQEVILRCVPISNHLYFYWYRQILGQKVEFLVSFYNNEISEKSEIFDDQFSVERPDGSNFTLKIRSTKLEDSAMYFCASSLLATPTDTQYFGPGTRLTVL.